The source of this T cell receptor (beta chain) is a study of shared clonotypes between healthy human individuals. On the study more broadly: For every donor, three CD4 naive, three CD4 memory, two CD8 naive and one CD8 memory plates were used.

Overall study results and limits: Across subsets, estimated richness was generally greater for naive than for memory populations.

With respect to this clone: Antigen specificity is unknown.

Here immunoSEQ multiplex PCR was the method, and the copy in TCRdb shows in-frame clones only, minus some. The sample lists fewer than 2.5 million clones, roughly 93% occurring once. V was pared by 4 bases and J by 1 base, with 4 bases of the junction left unmatched. Per the germline V gene, CDR1 is SGHNT and CDR2 is YYREEE (reference sequence). The CDR3 contains 15 residues. The sample taken for sequencing was naive CD4+ T cells from PBMCs. Subset of the sample: CD45RA+ positively selected. The rearrangement joins TRBV5-4 to TRBJ2-1; 8 positions agree with TRBD2. This sequence was found in a man younger than 30 in good health. Some clones in this sample may be carry-over from other donors' samples. CDR3 sequence reads: CASSLSGKSYNEQFF. The CDR3 bases are TGTGCCAGCAGCCTTAGCGGGAAGTCCTACAATGAGCAGTTCTTC.